Sequencing of this T cell receptor beta chain was carried out in a study of T cell repertoires in cytomegalovirus infection. Study-wide context: It was the public TCR beta signatures that indicated both CMV infection and matching HLA type.

TCRdb reprocessed the reads with MiXCR, giving one entry per CDR3 protein. The data show 75,000 to 100,000 distinct CDR3 sequences, with about 44% seen just once and more than 85% held by the top ten. The table lists this clonotype with a count of one. The antigen is unknown. The TCR was taken from a human donor in good health (CMV status not recorded). Some clones in this sample may be carry-over from other donors' samples. Sequencing used CD8+ T cells from cultured PBMCs, obtained from culture after CMV antigen stimulation.

This CDR3 reads CASSYRRGRTEAFF. In nucleotides, the CDR3 is TGTGCCAGCAGTTACAGGCGTGGGAGAACTGAAGCTTTCTTT. The V gene is TRBV6-1, the J gene TRBJ1-1; possibly TRBD1 for D (5 bases). The CDR3 is 14 residues long. Deletions cut 5 bases from V and 5 bases from J, with 15 bases between. CDR1 and CDR2 (germline): MNHNS, SASEGT.